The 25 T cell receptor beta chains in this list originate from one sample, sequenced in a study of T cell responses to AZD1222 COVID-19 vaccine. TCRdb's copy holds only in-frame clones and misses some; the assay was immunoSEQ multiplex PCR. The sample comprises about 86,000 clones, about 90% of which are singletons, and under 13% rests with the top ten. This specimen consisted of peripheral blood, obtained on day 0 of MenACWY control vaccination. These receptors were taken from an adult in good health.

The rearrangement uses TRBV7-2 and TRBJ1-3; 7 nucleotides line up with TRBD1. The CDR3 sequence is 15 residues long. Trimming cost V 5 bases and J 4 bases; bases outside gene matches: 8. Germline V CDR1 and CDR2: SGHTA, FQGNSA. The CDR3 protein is CASSPGGFGGNTIYF. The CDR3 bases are TGTGCCAGCAGCCCAGGGGGTTTCGGAGGAAACACCATATATTTT.

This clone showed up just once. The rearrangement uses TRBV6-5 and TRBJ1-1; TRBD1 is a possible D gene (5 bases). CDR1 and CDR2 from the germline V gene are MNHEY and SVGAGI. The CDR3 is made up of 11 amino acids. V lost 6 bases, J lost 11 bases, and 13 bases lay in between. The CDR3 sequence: CASSQDRMAFF. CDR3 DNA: TGTGCCAGCAGCCAAGACAGAATGGCTTTCTTT.

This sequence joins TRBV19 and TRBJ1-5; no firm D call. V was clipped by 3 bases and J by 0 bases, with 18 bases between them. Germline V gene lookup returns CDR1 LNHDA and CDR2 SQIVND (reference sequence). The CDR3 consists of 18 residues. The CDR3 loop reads CASSIPIMVLPSNQPQHF. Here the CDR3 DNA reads TGTGCCAGTAGTATCCCCATTATGGTTCTTCCTAGCAATCAGCCCCAGCATTTT. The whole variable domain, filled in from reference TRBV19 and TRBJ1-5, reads DGGITQSPKYLFRKEGQNVTLSCEQNLNHDAMYWYRQDPGQGLRLIYYSQIVNDFQKGDIAEGYSVSREKKESFPLTVTSAQKNPTAFYLCASSIPIMVLPSNQPQHFGDGTRLSIL.

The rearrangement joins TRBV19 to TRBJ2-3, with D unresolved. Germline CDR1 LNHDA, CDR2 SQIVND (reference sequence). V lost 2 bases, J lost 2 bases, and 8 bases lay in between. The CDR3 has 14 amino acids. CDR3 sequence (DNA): TGTGCCAGTAGTATAACCAGCGTCACAGATACGCAGTATTTT. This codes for CASSITSVTDTQYF. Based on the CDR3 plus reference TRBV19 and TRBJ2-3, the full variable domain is DGGITQSPKYLFRKEGQNVTLSCEQNLNHDAMYWYRQDPGQGLRLIYYSQIVNDFQKGDIAEGYSVSREKKESFPLTVTSAQKNPTAFYLCASSITSVTDTQYFGPGTRLTVL.

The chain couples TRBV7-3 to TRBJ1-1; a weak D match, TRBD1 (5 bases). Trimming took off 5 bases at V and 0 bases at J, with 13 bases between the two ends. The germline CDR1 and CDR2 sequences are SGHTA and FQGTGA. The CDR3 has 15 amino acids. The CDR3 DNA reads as TGTGCCAGCAGCGCAGGGACGCCTGTGAACACTGAAGCTTTCTTT. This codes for CASSAGTPVNTEAFF.

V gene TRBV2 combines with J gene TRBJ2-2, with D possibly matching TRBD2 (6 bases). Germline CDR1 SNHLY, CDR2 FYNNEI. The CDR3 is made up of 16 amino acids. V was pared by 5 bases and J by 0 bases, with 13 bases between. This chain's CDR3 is CASSRDGGTNTGELFF. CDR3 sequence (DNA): TGTGCCAGCAGTCGGGACGGGGGAACGAACACCGGGGAGCTGTTTTTT.

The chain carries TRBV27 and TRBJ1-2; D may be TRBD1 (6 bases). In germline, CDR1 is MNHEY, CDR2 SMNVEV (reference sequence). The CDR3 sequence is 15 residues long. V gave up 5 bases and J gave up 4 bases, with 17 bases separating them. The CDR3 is CASSGQGLKPYGYTF. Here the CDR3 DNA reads TGTGCCAGCAGTGGTCAGGGGCTAAAGCCCTATGGCTACACCTTC.

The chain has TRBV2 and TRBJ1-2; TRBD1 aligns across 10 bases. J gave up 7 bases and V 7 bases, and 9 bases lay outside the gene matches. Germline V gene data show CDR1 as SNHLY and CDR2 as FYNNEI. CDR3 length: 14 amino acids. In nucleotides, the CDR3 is TGTGCCAGCAAATTGGGGACAGGGGATGGTGGCTACACCTTC. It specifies CASKLGTGDGGYTF. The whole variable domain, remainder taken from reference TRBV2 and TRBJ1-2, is EPEVTQTPSHQVTQMGQEVILRCVPISNHLYFYWYRQILGQKVEFLVSFYNNEISEKSEIFDDQFSVERPDGSNFTLKIRSTKLEDSAMYFCASKLGTGDGGYTFGSGTRLTVV.

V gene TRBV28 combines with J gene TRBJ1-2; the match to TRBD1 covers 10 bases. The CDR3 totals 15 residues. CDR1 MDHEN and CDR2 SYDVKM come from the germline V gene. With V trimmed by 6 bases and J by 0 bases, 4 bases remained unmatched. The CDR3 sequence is CASRRQGASNYGYTF. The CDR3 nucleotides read TGTGCCAGCAGGCGACAGGGGGCATCTAACTATGGCTACACCTTC.

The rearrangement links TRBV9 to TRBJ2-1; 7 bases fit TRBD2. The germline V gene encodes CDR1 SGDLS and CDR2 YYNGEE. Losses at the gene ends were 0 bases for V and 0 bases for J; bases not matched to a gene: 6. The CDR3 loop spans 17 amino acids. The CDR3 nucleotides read TGTGCCAGCAGCGTAGGCCCCGGGGGGAGCTCCTACAATGAGCAGTTCTTC. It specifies CASSVGPGGSSYNEQFF.

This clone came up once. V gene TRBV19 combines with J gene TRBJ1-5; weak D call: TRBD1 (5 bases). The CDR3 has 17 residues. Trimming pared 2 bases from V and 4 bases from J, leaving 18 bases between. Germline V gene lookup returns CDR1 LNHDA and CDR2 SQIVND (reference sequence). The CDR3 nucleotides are TGTGCCAGTAGTATATCTTCCGGGGGGAGAGTTAATCAGCCCCAGCATTTT. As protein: CASSISSGGRVNQPQHF.

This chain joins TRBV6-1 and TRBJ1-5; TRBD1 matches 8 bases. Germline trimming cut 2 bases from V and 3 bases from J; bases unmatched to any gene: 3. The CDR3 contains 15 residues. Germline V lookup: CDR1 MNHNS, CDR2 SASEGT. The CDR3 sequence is CASSELQGANQPQHF. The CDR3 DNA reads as TGTGCCAGCAGTGAACTCCAGGGGGCCAATCAGCCCCAGCATTTT.

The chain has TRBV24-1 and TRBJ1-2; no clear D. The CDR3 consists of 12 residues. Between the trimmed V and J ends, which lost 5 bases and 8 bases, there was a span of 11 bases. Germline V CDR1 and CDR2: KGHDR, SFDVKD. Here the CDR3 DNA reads TGTGCCACCAGTGCGAGCGCCGGGGGCTACACCTTC. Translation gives CATSASAGGYTF.

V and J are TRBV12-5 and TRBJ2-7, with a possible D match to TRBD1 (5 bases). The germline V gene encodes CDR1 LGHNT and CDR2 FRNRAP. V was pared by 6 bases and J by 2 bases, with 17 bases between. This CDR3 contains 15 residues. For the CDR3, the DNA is TGTGCTAGTGGCGTGGGTCAGGGCCTGGCCTACGAGCAGTACTTC. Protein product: CASGVGQGLAYEQYF.

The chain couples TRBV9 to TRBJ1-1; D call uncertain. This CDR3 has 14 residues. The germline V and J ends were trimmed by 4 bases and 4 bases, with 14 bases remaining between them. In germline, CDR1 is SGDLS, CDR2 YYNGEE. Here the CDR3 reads CASSPDVWGTEAFF. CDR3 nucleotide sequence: TGTGCCAGCAGCCCCGACGTTTGGGGCACTGAAGCTTTCTTT.

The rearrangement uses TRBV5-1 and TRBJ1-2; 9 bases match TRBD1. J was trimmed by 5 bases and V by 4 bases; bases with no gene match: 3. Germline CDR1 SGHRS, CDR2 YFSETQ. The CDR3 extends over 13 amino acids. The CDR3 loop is CASSPGTGYGYTF. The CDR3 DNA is TGCGCCAGCAGCCCGGGGACAGGGTATGGCTACACCTTC.

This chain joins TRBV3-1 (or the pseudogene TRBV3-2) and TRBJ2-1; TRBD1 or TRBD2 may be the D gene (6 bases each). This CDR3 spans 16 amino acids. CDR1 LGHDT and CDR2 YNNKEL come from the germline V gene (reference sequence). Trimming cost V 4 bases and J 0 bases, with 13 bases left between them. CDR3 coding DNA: TGTGCCAGCAGCCCCCCCAAGGGGGGCTCCTACAATGAGCAGTTCTTC. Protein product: CASSPPKGGSYNEQFF.

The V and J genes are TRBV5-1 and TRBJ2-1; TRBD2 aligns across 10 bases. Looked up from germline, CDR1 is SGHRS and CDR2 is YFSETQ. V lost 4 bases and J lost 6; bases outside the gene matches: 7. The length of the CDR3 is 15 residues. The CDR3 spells CASSMERGGVNEQFF. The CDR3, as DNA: TGCGCCAGCAGCATGGAGCGGGGGGGTGTCAATGAGCAGTTCTTC.

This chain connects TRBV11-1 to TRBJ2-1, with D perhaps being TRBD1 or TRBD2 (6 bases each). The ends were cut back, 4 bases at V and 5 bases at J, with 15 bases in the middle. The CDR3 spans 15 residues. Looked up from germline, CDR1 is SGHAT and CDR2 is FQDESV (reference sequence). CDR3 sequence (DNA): TGTGCCAGCAGCTCAGAGGGGGGTTTGCACAATGAGCAGTTCTTC. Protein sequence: CASSSEGGLHNEQFF. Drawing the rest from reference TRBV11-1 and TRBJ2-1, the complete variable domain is EAEVAQSPRYKITEKSQAVAFWCDPISGHATLYWYRQILGQGPELLVQFQDESVVDDSQLPKDRFSAERLKGVDSTLKIQPAELGDSAMYLCASSSEGGLHNEQFFGPGTRLTVL.

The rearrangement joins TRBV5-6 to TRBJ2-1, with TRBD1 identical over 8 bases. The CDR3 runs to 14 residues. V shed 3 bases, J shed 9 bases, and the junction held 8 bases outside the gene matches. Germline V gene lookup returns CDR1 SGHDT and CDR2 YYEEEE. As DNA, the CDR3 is TGTGCCAGCAGCTCAGACAGGGGTTTAAGTGAGCAGTTCTTC. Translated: CASSSDRGLSEQFF.

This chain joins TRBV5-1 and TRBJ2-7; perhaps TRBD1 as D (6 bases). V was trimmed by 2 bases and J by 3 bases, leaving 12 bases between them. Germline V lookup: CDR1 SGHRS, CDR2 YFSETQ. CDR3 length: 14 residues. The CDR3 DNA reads TGCGCCAGCAGCTTCAACAGGGAAAGCTACGAGCAGTACTTC. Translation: CASSFNRESYEQYF.

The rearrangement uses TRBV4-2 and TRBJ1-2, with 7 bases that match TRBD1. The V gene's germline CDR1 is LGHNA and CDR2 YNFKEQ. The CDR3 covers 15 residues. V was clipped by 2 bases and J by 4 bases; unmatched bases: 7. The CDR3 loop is CASSQRQGGSYGYTF. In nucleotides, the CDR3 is TGTGCCAGCAGCCAACGACAGGGAGGATCCTATGGCTACACCTTC.

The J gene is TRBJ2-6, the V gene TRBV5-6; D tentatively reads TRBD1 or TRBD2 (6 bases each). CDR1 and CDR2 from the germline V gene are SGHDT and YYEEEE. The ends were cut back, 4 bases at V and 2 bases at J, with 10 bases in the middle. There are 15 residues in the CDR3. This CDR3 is CASSERGAGANVLTF. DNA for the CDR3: TGTGCCAGCAGCGAGAGGGGGGCTGGGGCCAACGTCCTGACTTTC. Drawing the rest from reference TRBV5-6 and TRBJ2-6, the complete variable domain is DAGVTQSPTHLIKTRGQQVTLRCSPKSGHDTVSWYQQALGQGPQFIFQYYEEEERQRGNFPDRFSGHQFPNYSSELNVNALLLGDSALYLCASSERGAGANVLTFGAGSRLTVL.

The CDR3 protein is CASSSRGEDTEAFF. Here the CDR3 DNA reads TGTGCCAGCAGCTCCCGCGGGGAGGACACTGAAGCTTTCTTT. The V and J genes are TRBV7-2 and TRBJ1-1; no definite D call. Germline V CDR1 and CDR2: SGHTA, FQGNSA. CDR3 length: 14 residues. The germline V and J ends were trimmed by 4 bases and 3 bases, with 12 bases remaining between them. Complete variable domain (other parts from reference TRBV7-2 and TRBJ1-1): GAGVSQSPSNKVTEKGKDVELRCDPISGHTALYWYRQSLGQGLEFLIYFQGNSAPDKSGLPSDRFSAERTGGSVSTLTIQRTQQEDSAVYLCASSSRGEDTEAFFGQGTRLTVV.

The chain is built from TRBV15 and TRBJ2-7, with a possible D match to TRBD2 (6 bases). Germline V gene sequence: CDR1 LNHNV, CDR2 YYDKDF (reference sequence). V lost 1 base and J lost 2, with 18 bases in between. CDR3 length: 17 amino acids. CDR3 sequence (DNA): TGTGCCACCAGCAGAGTATTCGGGTCGGGGAGGCCCTACGAGCAGTACTTC. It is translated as CATSRVFGSGRPYEQYF.